The entry below gives a single T cell receptor (beta chain) sequence along with its context. As yet, its antigen is unknown. PCR involved 60 Vbeta and 13 Jbeta primers. TCRdb keeps only in-frame clones here, not all; method: immunoSEQ multiplex PCR. In all, the sample yields about 200,000 clones. Per the germline V gene, CDR1 is LNHDA and CDR2 is SQIVND (reference sequence). V dropped 7 bases and J dropped 4 bases, with 10 bases sitting between them. The CDR3 is 12 residues long. These data are taken from a study of cytomegalovirus exposure and HLA in healthy donors. General observations from the study: Later analysis showed TCR association rates varying by HLA locus, highest for DRB1 and lowest for HLA-C.

The chain combines TRBV19 with TRBJ1-1; D gene unclear. Sequencing was performed on PBMCs. The source is a man aged 30 to 39 in good health and CMV-seronegative. The CDR3 DNA follows: TGTGCCAGTATCTTTGGCGGCACTGAAGCTTTCTTT. As protein: CASIFGGTEAFF.